This T cell receptor beta chain was documented in a study of T cells in Graves' hyperthyroidism and ophthalmopathy. Germline-derived CDR1 and CDR2 are MNHNY and SVGAGI (reference sequence). With 0 bases clipped from V and 3 bases from J, the junction kept 4 bases outside the gene matches. This CDR3 contains 16 residues. This clonotype was observed a few times. TCR beta CDR3 region amplification was performed from RNA transcripts. TCR CDR3 underwent first-round RT-PCR with the HTBI primer set. TCRdb itself ran the multiplex PCR reads through MiXCR, one entry per CDR3 protein. Of about 480,000 distinct CDR3 sequences in the sample, about 20% were seen once.

Material: blood. The chain uses TRBV6-6 and TRBJ2-5; 10 bases fit TRBD2. The sequence was collected from a woman aged 70-85 years with Graves' ophthalmopathy. The CDR3 region is CASSYSLLAGEETQYF. In nucleotides, the CDR3 is TGTGCCAGCAGTTACTCACTGCTAGCGGGAGAAGAGACCCAGTACTTC.